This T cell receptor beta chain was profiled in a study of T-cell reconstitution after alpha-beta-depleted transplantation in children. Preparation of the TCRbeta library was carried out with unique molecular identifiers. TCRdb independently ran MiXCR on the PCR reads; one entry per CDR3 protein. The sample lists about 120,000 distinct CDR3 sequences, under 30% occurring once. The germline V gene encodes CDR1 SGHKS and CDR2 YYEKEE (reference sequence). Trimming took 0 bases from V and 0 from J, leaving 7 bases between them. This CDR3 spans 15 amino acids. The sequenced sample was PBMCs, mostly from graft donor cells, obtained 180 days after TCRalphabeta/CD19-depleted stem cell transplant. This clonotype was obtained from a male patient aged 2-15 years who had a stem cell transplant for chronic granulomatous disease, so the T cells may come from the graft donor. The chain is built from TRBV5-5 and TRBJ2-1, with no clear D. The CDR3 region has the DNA TGTGCCAGCAGCTTGGCCAGGAGCTCCTACAATGAGCAGTTCTTC. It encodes CASSLARSSYNEQFF.